Listed here are 32 T cell receptor beta chains from one sample, sequenced in a study of response to subunit inactivated influenza vaccine (dated by TCRdb to 2016 to 2018). Library method: RT-PCR. The instrument given in TCRdb is Illumina HiSeq 2500. Using fastp at Q25 and MiXCR, TCRdb reprocessed the public reads and kept productive beta chains. One record per CDR3 amino acid sequence lists the most common genes and DNA. This sample holds 500,000 to 600,000 distinct CDR3 sequences; around 11% were observed only once. The ten largest account for roughly 11% of the sample. These records were also assigned to another study, of T cells expressing NK-cell markers. As the second publication notes: The TCR beta cDNA libraries were made using 5'RACE template switching, a step that added both a universal primer site and unique molecular identifiers.

Sequences were derived from PBMCs from blood, sampled on the day of vaccination. These receptors were collected from a man aged 45-60 years who received an inactivated influenza vaccine. Donor details come from another sample of the same person, matched by shared clones.

In this sample, this clonotype turned up many times. The rearrangement uses TRBV5-1 and TRBJ2-5; D is unclear. The CDR3 spans 13 residues. Trimming cost V 2 bases and J 5 bases, with 10 bases left between them. The germline V gene has CDR1 SGHRS and CDR2 YFSETQ. As DNA, the CDR3 is TGCGCCAGCAGCTTTCCCCACGGGGAGACCCAGTACTTC. Translation: CASSFPHGETQYF.

This clonotype was detected many times. Germline is not matched at one junction end, which may reflect a read error. V gene TRBV7-9 combines with J gene TRBJ2-1; no clear D gene. The CDR3 totals 12 residues. Per germline, CDR1 SEHNR and CDR2 FQNEAQ (reference sequence). The CDR3 loop is CASSLGHNEQFF. The CDR3 DNA reads as TGCGCCAGCAGCTTAGGCCACAATGAGCAGTTCTTC.

Here the CDR3 DNA reads TGTGCCACCAGCAGCCCTACTAGCGGGAGTTTCACCGGGGAGCTGTTTTTT. It yields the protein CATSSPTSGSFTGELFF. This chain connects TRBV15 to TRBJ2-2; 11 bases fit TRBD2. CDR1 and CDR2 from the germline V gene are LNHNV and YYDKDF (reference sequence). This CDR3 is built from 17 residues. The V segment lost 3 bases and the J segment 4 bases; nucleotides outside the gene matches: 7. Full variable domain (outside the CDR3, taken from reference TRBV15 and TRBJ2-2): DAMVIQNPRYQVTQFGKPVTLSCSQTLNHNVMYWYQQKSSQAPKLLFHYYDKDFNNEADTPDNFQSRRPNTSFCFLDIRSPGLGDTAMYLCATSSPTSGSFTGELFFGEGSRLTVL.

This clonotype was recorded many times. The chain combines TRBV5-1 with TRBJ2-3; 11 nucleotides line up with TRBD1. CDR3 length: 17 amino acids. Germline V CDR1 and CDR2: SGHRS, YFSETQ. V was clipped by 4 bases and J by 3 bases; unmatched bases: 10. DNA of the CDR3: TGCGCCAGCAGCACTCGGACAGGGGGCTCCGGGACAGATACGCAGTATTTT. It translates to CASSTRTGGSGTDTQYF.

This clonotype was seen a few times. The rearrangement joins TRBV5-1 to TRBJ2-1; the match to TRBD2 covers 10 bases. In germline, CDR1 is SGHRS, CDR2 YFSETQ. With 4 bases clipped from V and 9 bases from J, the junction kept 13 bases outside the gene matches. This CDR3 comprises 16 residues. DNA of the CDR3: TGCGCCAGCAGCCCCTCAGCGGGAGGGGAGCAAGGTGAGCAGTTCTTC. It codes for CASSPSAGGEQGEQFF.

This clonotype was found a few times. V is TRBV3-1 and J is TRBJ2-7; 9 bases match TRBD2. Trimming took 4 bases from V and 2 from J; bases not matched to a gene: 3. Looked up from germline, CDR1 is LGHDT and CDR2 is YNNKEL (reference sequence). The CDR3 loop spans 14 amino acids. CDR3 coding DNA: TGTGCCAGCAGCCGTCAGCGGGGGGCCTACGAGCAGTACTTC. Protein: CASSRQRGAYEQYF.

In its sample, this clonotype was seen many times. The chain couples TRBV10-3 to TRBJ2-1; 11 bases are a match to TRBD2. The CDR3 has 14 amino acids. In germline, CDR1 is ENHRY, CDR2 SYGVKD. V lost 6 bases to trimming and J lost 3 bases; unmatched junction nucleotides: 1. The CDR3 loop is CAIRGLADYNEQFF. Here the CDR3 DNA reads TGTGCCATCAGGGGACTAGCGGACTACAATGAGCAGTTCTTC.

This clonotype was detected a few times. The chain employs TRBV19 and TRBJ2-3, with 12 bases aligning to TRBD1. This CDR3 comprises 15 residues. Germline V CDR1 and CDR2: LNHDA, SQIVND (reference sequence). With 5 bases clipped from V and 5 bases from J, the junction kept 5 bases outside the gene matches. CDR3 sequence: CASSWDRGLEDTQYF. The CDR3 DNA is TGTGCCAGTAGTTGGGACAGGGGGCTGGAAGATACGCAGTATTTT.

This clonotype was detected only a few times. V gene TRBV27 combines with J gene TRBJ2-2; D unresolved. CDR1 is MNHEY, CDR2 SMNVEV, per germline (reference sequence). V was shortened by 5 bases and J by 7 bases, with 14 bases between the two germline ends. CDR3 length equals 14 residues. In nucleotides, the CDR3 is TGTGCCAGCAGTCGACCAATTGTGGGCGGGGAGCTGTTTTTT. It translates to CASSRPIVGGELFF.

This clonotype was counted only a few times. This CDR3 is CASRLAHRDYYNEQFF. The CDR3 bases are TGTGCAAGTCGCTTAGCGCACCGGGACTACTACAATGAGCAGTTCTTC. V gene TRBV12-2 combines with J gene TRBJ2-1. TRBV12-2 is an annotated pseudogene. The CDR3 runs 16 residues.

This clonotype showed up just a few times. The chain has TRBV7-2 and TRBJ2-2; a weak D match, TRBD2 (6 bases). This CDR3 has 16 amino acids. Trimming removed 5 bases from V and 2 bases from J, with 15 bases in between. Germline assignment: CDR1 SGHTA and CDR2 FQGNSA. Here the CDR3 reads CASSQGVADNTGELFF. As DNA, the CDR3 is TGTGCCAGCAGCCAGGGCGTAGCGGATAACACCGGGGAGCTGTTTTTT.

The table lists this clonotype with many counts. This chain connects TRBV7-2 to TRBJ2-7; D possibly uses TRBD1 or TRBD2 (6 bases each). Germline CDR1 SGHTA, CDR2 FQGNSA. The ends were cut back, 6 bases at V and 5 bases at J, with 14 bases in the middle. The CDR3 covers 13 residues. The CDR3 spells CASRGGPGNEQYF. CDR3 coding DNA: TGTGCCAGCAGAGGGGGGCCAGGAAACGAGCAGTACTTC.

The chain combines TRBV15 with TRBJ1-1; the D is unclear. V was pared by 5 bases and J by 6 bases, with 10 bases between. The CDR3 extends over 12 amino acids. Germline CDR1 is LNHNV and CDR2 is YYDKDF (reference sequence). The CDR3 DNA sequence: TGTGCCACCAGCCTACCGGGTCCTGAAGCTTTCTTT. Translation gives CATSLPGPEAFF. Based on the CDR3 plus reference TRBV15 and TRBJ1-1, the full variable domain is DAMVIQNPRYQVTQFGKPVTLSCSQTLNHNVMYWYQQKSSQAPKLLFHYYDKDFNNEADTPDNFQSRRPNTSFCFLDIRSPGLGDTAMYLCATSLPGPEAFFGQGTRLTVV.

The chain uses TRBV3-1 and TRBJ2-5; 7 positions match TRBD1. Germline CDR1 reads LGHDT; CDR2 reads YNNKEL (reference sequence). Trimming at V came to 4 bases and at J to 2 bases, leaving 10 bases not matched to a gene. The length of the CDR3 is 16 residues. This chain's CDR3 is CASSPPRDRLQETQYF. The CDR3 coding sequence is TGTGCCAGCAGCCCTCCACGGGACAGACTTCAAGAGACCCAGTACTTC.

This clonotype was found a few times. The genes are TRBV7-9 and TRBJ2-7; TRBD1 agrees at 7 bases. Germline trimming cut 5 bases from V and 3 bases from J; bases unmatched to any gene: 10. Germline CDR1 SEHNR, CDR2 FQNEAQ (reference sequence). The CDR3 loop spans 15 amino acids. Here the CDR3 DNA reads TGTGCCAGCAGCCAATCCCGGGACAGCTTCTACGAGCAGTACTTC. It translates to CASSQSRDSFYEQYF.

This clonotype was seen ten or more times. This sequence joins TRBV12-3 or TRBV12-4 and TRBJ1-4; 7 nucleotides line up with TRBD1. CDR3 length: 15 amino acids. J was trimmed by 2 bases and V by 5 bases; bases with no gene match: 5. CDR3 bases: TGTGCCAGCAGTCACGACAGGGCCACTAATGAAAAACTGTTTTTT. It is translated as CASSHDRATNEKLFF.

The chain uses TRBV29-1 and TRBJ2-1; the D gene is possibly TRBD1 (6 bases). CDR3 size: 14 residues. V lost 6 bases and J 5 bases, leaving 17 bases between the germline ends. The germline V gene has CDR1 SQVTM and CDR2 ANQGSEA. In DNA, the CDR3 is TGCAGCGTAGGGGGTAAGGACGGACACAATGAGCAGTTCTTC. Translated, it gives CSVGGKDGHNEQFF.

This clonotype has at least ten counts. The chain is built from TRBV29-1 and TRBJ1-1; the match to TRBD1 covers 8 bases. V dropped 2 bases and J dropped 0; count of bases not matched to a gene: 2. There are 14 residues in the CDR3. Germline values: CDR1 SQVTM, CDR2 ANQGSEA. As DNA, the CDR3 is TGCAGCGTTGAAAGGACAGGGTTGAACACTGAAGCTTTCTTT. Translation: CSVERTGLNTEAFF.

This clonotype was found a few times. The CDR3: CASGDRGTGLFFLRTEAFF. CDR3 coding DNA: TGTGCTAGTGGTGACCGAGGGACAGGGCTTTTCTTTTTACGCACTGAAGCTTTCTTT. The rearrangement links TRBV12-5 to TRBJ1-1, with 9 bases fitting TRBD1. The length of the CDR3 is 19 residues. After removal of 5 bases from V and 4 bases from J, the junction contained 20 bases not matched to a gene. Germline CDR1 is LGHNT and CDR2 is FRNRAP.

This clonotype was counted between two and nine times. The rearrangement joins TRBV20-1 to TRBJ1-2; D remains ambiguous. V lost 0 bases and J lost 3, with 26 bases in between. The CDR3 has 19 amino acids. In germline, CDR1 is DFQATT, CDR2 SNEGSKA (reference sequence). CDR3 sequence reads: CSARDLTRHLAPRDYGYTF. The CDR3 DNA reads as TGCAGTGCTAGAGACCTAACCCGACACCTTGCGCCACGGGACTATGGCTACACCTTC.

This clonotype showed up just a few times. The J gene is TRBJ2-5, the V gene TRBV11-2, with a weak D call TRBD2 (5 bases). CDR3 length equals 17 residues. Germline V CDR1 and CDR2: SGHAT, FQNNGV. The V end lost 5 bases, the J end lost 2 bases, and 21 bases lay between the germline ends. The CDR3 DNA reads as TGTGCCAGCAGCCCCTACCGGGCGGGCCGAGATCAAGAGACCCAGTACTTC. Residues: CASSPYRAGRDQETQYF. Variable domain in full (rest from reference TRBV11-2 and TRBJ2-5): EAGVAQSPRYKIIEKRQSVAFWCNPISGHATLYWYQQILGQGPKLLIQFQNNGVVDDSQLPKDRFSAERLKGVDSTLKIQPAKLEDSAVYLCASSPYRAGRDQETQYFGPGTRLLVL.

This rearrangement joins TRBV25-1 to TRBJ2-5; 14 bases align to TRBD2. Per the germline V gene, CDR1 is MGHDK and CDR2 is SYGVNS. The trim removed 4 bases at V and 1 base at J, leaving 5 bases unmatched. This CDR3 is 17 amino acids long. CDR3 bases: TGTGCCAGCAGTGCATTCGGGACTAGCGGGAGCCAAGAGACCCAGTACTTC. Translation: CASSAFGTSGSQETQYF.

This clonotype has ten or more counts. The chain combines TRBV18 with TRBJ2-1, with TRBD2 matching 14 bases. CDR3 length equals 15 residues. V was clipped by 6 bases and J by 7 bases; unmatched bases: 5. The germline CDR1 and CDR2 sequences are KGHSH and LQKENI. The chain's CDR3 is CASSPRTSGRNEQFF. The DNA for the CDR3 is TGTGCCAGCTCCCCTAGGACTAGCGGGAGGAATGAGCAGTTCTTC.

This clonotype was found many times. This rearrangement joins TRBV15 to TRBJ1-5; D is ambiguous. V was cut by 3 bases and J by 4 bases, with 10 bases left in between. The CDR3 runs 14 residues. Germline V gives CDR1 LNHNV, CDR2 YYDKDF (reference sequence). CDR3 in DNA: TGTGCCACCAGCAGGGACCGGGGTAATCAGCCCCAGCATTTT. Its protein product is CATSRDRGNQPQHF.

The V and J genes are TRBV4-1 and TRBJ2-4, with TRBD2 identical over 10 bases. The germline V gene encodes CDR1 MGHRA and CDR2 YSYEKL. The junction had 9 bases not matched to a gene; V was cut back by 6 bases and J by 7 bases. The CDR3 is 15 amino acids. The CDR3 region has the DNA TGCGCCAGCAGGCCTTCAGTGGGACTAGCGAACATTCAGTACTTC. Residues: CASRPSVGLANIQYF.

CDR3 nucleotides: TGCGCCAGCAGCAATACAGGACAGGGGGCATTTGATACGCAGTATTTT. Translated: CASSNTGQGAFDTQYF. J is TRBJ2-3 and V is TRBV5-1, with 11 bases aligning to TRBD1. J gave up 6 bases and V 4 bases, and 10 bases lay outside the gene matches. CDR3 length: 16 amino acids. Germline V gene lookup returns CDR1 SGHRS and CDR2 YFSETQ.

The CDR3 is CASSQSGELFF. The CDR3 nucleotides are TGCGCCAGCAGTCAATCCGGGGAGCTGTTTTTT. V and J are TRBV23-1 and TRBJ2-2; D is unresolved. TRBV23-1 is noted as an ORF with a role that remains uncertain. V lost 0 bases and J 7 bases, leaving 0 bases between the germline ends. The CDR3 sequence is 11 residues long.

This clonotype was counted a few times. V and J are TRBV5-1 and TRBJ1-2, with no clear D. Per germline, CDR1 SGHRS and CDR2 YFSETQ. Trimming removed 5 bases from V and 2 bases from J, with 7 bases in between. The CDR3 is 12 amino acids. CDR3 amino acids: CASRADNYGYTF. The CDR3 nucleotides are TGCGCCAGCAGAGCAGACAACTATGGCTACACCTTC.

The chain combines TRBV5-1 with TRBJ2-1, with D tentatively TRBD1 (6 bases). CDR3 length: 14 residues. CDR1 is SGHRS, CDR2 YFSETQ, per germline. Trimming removed 3 bases at V and 7 bases at J, with 14 bases between. In nucleotides, the CDR3 is TGCGCCAGCAGCTCTTTACAGGGCATGAATGAGCAGTTCTTC. This translates into CASSSLQGMNEQFF.

This clonotype has a count of ten or more. This sequence joins TRBV18 and TRBJ2-1; D is unresolved. The V end lost 4 bases, the J end lost 8 bases, and 15 bases lay between the germline ends. Germline-derived CDR1 and CDR2 are KGHSH and LQKENI. The CDR3 contains 14 residues. In DNA form, the CDR3 reads TGTGCCAGCTCACTCGGAAGTGCTGGCGATGAGCAGTTCTTC. This gives the protein CASSLGSAGDEQFF. Full variable domain (missing parts from reference TRBV18 and TRBJ2-1): NAGVMQNPRHLVRRRGQEARLRCSPMKGHSHVYWYRQLPEEGLKFMVYLQKENIIDESGMPKERFSAEFPKEGPSILRIQQVVRGDSAAYFCASSLGSAGDEQFFGPGTRLTVL.

This chain uses TRBV29-1 with TRBJ2-5, with 14 bases that match TRBD2. Germline CDR1 and CDR2: SQVTM and ANQGSEA. The ends lost 6 bases at V and 5 bases at J; junction bases unmatched: 8. The CDR3 contains 15 residues. CDR3 amino acids: CSVATGTSGSETQYF. CDR3 in DNA: TGCAGCGTCGCGACTGGGACTAGCGGGAGTGAGACCCAGTACTTC.

On this clonotype itself: A read error may be the cause here, since a much bigger clone is one base away. The rearrangement links TRBV5-1 to TRBJ2-1, with TRBD2 matching 9 bases. Germline V gives CDR1 SGHRS, CDR2 YFSETQ. The CDR3 runs 15 residues. The CDR3 DNA sequence: TGCGTCAGCAGCGATTTAGCGGGAGCCTACAATGAGCAGTTCTTC. This sequence encodes CVSSDLAGAYNEQFF. The full variable domain, in which reference TRBV5-1 and TRBJ2-1 provide the parts outside the CDR3, is KAGVTQTPRYLIKTRGQQVTLSCSPISGHRSVSWYQQTPGQGLQFLFEYFSETQRNKGNFPGRFSGRQFSNSRSEMNVSTLELGDSALYLCVSSDLAGAYNEQFFGPGTRLTVL.